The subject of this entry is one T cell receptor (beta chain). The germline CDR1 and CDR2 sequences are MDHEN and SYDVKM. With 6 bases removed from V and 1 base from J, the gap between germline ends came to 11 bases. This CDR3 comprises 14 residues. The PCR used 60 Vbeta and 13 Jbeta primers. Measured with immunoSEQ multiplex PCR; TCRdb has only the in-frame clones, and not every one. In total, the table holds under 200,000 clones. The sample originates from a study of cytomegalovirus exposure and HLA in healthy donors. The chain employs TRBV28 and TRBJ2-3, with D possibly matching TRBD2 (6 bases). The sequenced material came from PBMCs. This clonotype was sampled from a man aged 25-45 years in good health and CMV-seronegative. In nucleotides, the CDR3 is TGTGCCAGCAGCTGGGGGGTACGCACAGATACGCAGTATTTT. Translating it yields CASSWGVRTDTQYF.